This T cell receptor (beta chain) was identified in a study of blood T cell repertoires in COVID-19. Study at large: In each case, the material was cDNA or gDNA derived from T cells, B-cell-depleted T cells, or PBMCs.

Germline V gene sequence: CDR1 SGHAT, CDR2 FQNNGV. The CDR3 loop spans 13 amino acids. Deletions cut 1 base from V and 9 bases from J, with 10 bases between. Generated by immunoSEQ multiplex PCR, the TCRdb table keeps only in-frame clones and is missing some. The table records 120,000 to 150,000 clones, just under 90% of them present only once. The table lists this clone with a count of one. V usage is TRBV11-2 and J usage is TRBJ2-1; D is possibly TRBD2 (6 bases). This TCR came from a woman between 35 and 50 years old with acute or convalescent COVID-19. Sequencing input: peripheral blood. Here the CDR3 DNA reads TGTGCCAGCAGCTTAGTTGGAGGGGTTGAGCAGTTCTTC. Translated, it gives CASSLVGGVEQFF.